What follows are 20 T cell receptor beta chains derived from one specimen sequenced in a study of cytomegalovirus exposure and HLA in healthy donors. 13 Jbeta primers and 60 Vbeta primers were used for the PCR. The table came from immunoSEQ multiplex PCR; TCRdb's copy has only in-frame clones and leaves some out. This table has roughly 190,000 clones, around 86% appearing once. Sequenced: PBMCs. These receptors were obtained from a woman between 18 and 30 years old in good health and CMV-seronegative.

This chain connects TRBV18 to TRBJ2-7; the match to TRBD1 covers 7 bases. V dropped 6 bases and J dropped 0; count of bases not matched to a gene: 5. From germline, CDR1 is KGHSH and CDR2 LQKENI. The CDR3 is 14 residues long. The CDR3 bases are TGTGCCAGCTCCCTCGGGACAGTCTCCTACGAGCAGTACTTC. Its protein is CASSLGTVSYEQYF.

The J gene is TRBJ2-7, the V gene TRBV5-6, with 9 nucleotides matching TRBD1. Germline V CDR1 and CDR2: SGHDT, YYEEEE. The CDR3 is 16 amino acids. The V segment lost 5 bases and the J segment 2 bases; nucleotides outside the gene matches: 11. DNA for the CDR3: TGTGCCAGCAGTTACGCTCCGGGACAGGGAACCTACGAGCAGTACTTC. Residues: CASSYAPGQGTYEQYF.

The V call is TRBV14, the J call TRBJ2-1; 7 bases are a match to TRBD2. The CDR3 loop spans 16 amino acids. Per the germline V gene, CDR1 is SGHDN and CDR2 is FVKESK. V gave up 1 base and J gave up 2 bases; unmatched junction bases: 5. CDR3 loop: CASSQGSGLAYNEQFF. The CDR3, as DNA: TGTGCCAGCAGCCAAGGAAGCGGACTAGCCTACAATGAGCAGTTCTTC.

V and J are TRBV19 and TRBJ2-2; weak D call: TRBD1 (6 bases). V lost 8 bases to trimming and J lost 6 bases, with 13 bases between them. The germline V gene encodes CDR1 LNHDA and CDR2 SQIVND (reference sequence). The CDR3 contains 13 residues. Here the CDR3 DNA reads TGTGCCAGTCGCTTGACAGGCTCCGGGGAGCTGTTTTTT. Translated, it gives CASRLTGSGELFF.

The rearrangement joins TRBV5-1 to TRBJ1-3; TRBD1 is a possible D gene (5 bases). The germline V and J ends were trimmed by 4 bases and 4 bases, with 21 bases remaining between them. From germline, CDR1 is SGHRS and CDR2 YFSETQ. The CDR3 has 17 amino acids. The CDR3 here is CASSPLTAMLSGNTIYF. The CDR3 DNA reads TGCGCCAGCAGCCCGTTGACAGCTATGCTCTCCGGAAACACCATATATTTT.

The chain recombines TRBV5-1 with TRBJ1-6, with 7 bases that match TRBD1. The CDR3 contains 16 residues. After removal of 4 bases from V and 6 bases from J, the junction contained 10 bases not matched to a gene. Germline assignment: CDR1 SGHRS and CDR2 YFSETQ. The CDR3 DNA reads as TGCGCCAGCAGCCCATCTACAGGGGTGGTTAATTCACCCCTCCACTTT. This codes for CASSPSTGVVNSPLHF. Full variable domain (rest looked up from reference TRBV5-1 and TRBJ1-6): KAGVTQTPRYLIKTRGQQVTLSCSPISGHRSVSWYQQTPGQGLQFLFEYFSETQRNKGNFPGRFSGRQFSNSRSEMNVSTLELGDSALYLCASSPSTGVVNSPLHFGNGTRLTVT.

The V gene is TRBV29-1, the J gene TRBJ2-2; D remains ambiguous. The CDR3 is 12 amino acids. CDR1 SQVTM and CDR2 ANQGSEA come from the germline V gene. The germline V and J ends were trimmed by 3 bases and 4 bases, with 6 bases remaining between them. In DNA, the CDR3 is TGCAGCGTTGACAGGCCCACCGGGGAGCTGTTTTTT. This translates into CSVDRPTGELFF.

The chain joins TRBV13 to TRBJ1-2, with 10 bases identical to TRBD1. Losses at the gene ends were 7 bases for V and 0 bases for J; bases not matched to a gene: 8. The CDR3 has 16 residues. Germline V gene data show CDR1 as PRHDT and CDR2 as FYEKMQ (reference sequence). The CDR3, as DNA: TGTGCCAGCACCGGGACAGGGGTCCCTCCTAACTATGGCTACACCTTC. Translation: CASTGTGVPPNYGYTF.

CDR3 DNA: TGTGCCACCGCTAACAGGTTGATGAACACTGAAGCTTTCTTT. Its protein product is CATANRLMNTEAFF. This chain connects TRBV10-3 to TRBJ1-1, with D perhaps TRBD1 (5 bases). The germline gives CDR1 ENHRY, CDR2 SYGVKD. V was clipped by 10 bases and J by 0 bases, with 15 bases between them. The length of the CDR3 is 14 residues.

The chain joins TRBV5-4 to TRBJ1-4; 8 positions match TRBD1. The germline V gene encodes CDR1 SGHNT and CDR2 YYREEE (reference sequence). The CDR3 contains 17 residues. V was clipped by 1 base and J by 0 bases; unmatched bases: 5. For the CDR3, the DNA is TGTGCCAGCAGCTTGAACAGGGGGAGATCAACTAATGAAAAACTGTTTTTT. Protein sequence: CASSLNRGRSTNEKLFF.

Only a few counts were recorded for this clone. The rearrangement links TRBV5-1 to TRBJ2-2; 7 bases match TRBD1. This CDR3 has 15 residues. The junction had 9 bases not matched to a gene; V was cut back by 4 bases and J by 6 bases. From germline, CDR1 is SGHRS and CDR2 YFSETQ. The CDR3 DNA reads TGCGCCAGCAGCGGAACAGGGACAGCTTCCGGGGAGCTGTTTTTT. Its translation: CASSGTGTASGELFF.

V and J are TRBV11-1 and TRBJ1-2; 8 nucleotides align to TRBD1. Germline V gene lookup returns CDR1 SGHAT and CDR2 FQDESV (reference sequence). V lost 7 bases, J lost 2 bases, and 9 bases stayed unmatched. The CDR3 is 15 amino acids. CDR3 sequence: CASTPTGVTNYGYTF. The CDR3 region has the DNA TGTGCCAGCACCCCGACAGGGGTCACGAACTATGGCTACACCTTC. The complete variable domain, with remaining parts taken from reference TRBV11-1 and TRBJ1-2, reads EAEVAQSPRYKITEKSQAVAFWCDPISGHATLYWYRQILGQGPELLVQFQDESVVDDSQLPKDRFSAERLKGVDSTLKIQPAELGDSAMYLCASTPTGVTNYGYTFGSGTRLTVV.

The rearrangement joins TRBV5-1 to TRBJ1-2; 7 bases match TRBD1. The CDR3 runs 13 residues. The germline gives CDR1 SGHRS, CDR2 YFSETQ. Losses at the gene ends were 1 base for V and 7 bases for J; bases not matched to a gene: 4. The DNA for the CDR3 is TGCGCCAGCAGCTTGACAGGGGAACCTGGCTACACCTTC. Translation gives CASSLTGEPGYTF.

This clone showed up just once. The chain recombines TRBV5-1 with TRBJ1-4, with TRBD1 identical over 7 bases. The V gene end was trimmed by 0 bases and the J gene end by 6 bases; junction bases not matched to a gene: 17. The V gene's germline CDR1 is SGHRS and CDR2 YFSETQ. The CDR3 is 19 amino acids. CDR3 DNA sequence: TGCGCCAGCAGCTTGGAAGGGGGCTGGCCAAGAGAAGGTGATGAAAAACTGTTTTTT. Its protein product is CASSLEGGWPREGDEKLFF.

The chain links TRBV5-4 to TRBJ1-1; possibly TRBD1 for D (6 bases). CDR3 length: 14 residues. Germline loops: CDR1 SGHNT, CDR2 YYREEE (reference sequence). Trimming took 7 bases from V and 0 from J, leaving 13 bases between them. The CDR3 reads CASGQTSMNTEAFF. For the CDR3, the DNA is TGTGCCAGCGGACAGACCTCCATGAACACTGAAGCTTTCTTT.

The chain recombines TRBV9 with TRBJ2-5; 8 nucleotides match TRBD2. Unmatched junction bases numbered 3, after V lost 3 bases and J lost 2 bases. The CDR3 length is 14 residues. CDR1 and CDR2 from the germline V gene are SGDLS and YYNGEE. CDR3 region: CASSASGGQETQYF. The DNA of the CDR3 is TGTGCCAGCAGCGCGAGCGGGGGACAAGAGACCCAGTACTTC.

The V and J genes are TRBV30 and TRBJ2-3; D remains unclear. V was pared by 2 bases and J by 3 bases, with 6 bases between. This CDR3 is 12 amino acids long. Per the germline V gene, CDR1 is GTSNPN and CDR2 is SVGIG (reference sequence). The CDR3 bases are TGTGCCTGGAGTCCTCTTACAGATACGCAGTATTTT. Translation: CAWSPLTDTQYF.

This clone was seen a few times. The chain uses TRBV19 and TRBJ1-1; possibly TRBD1 for D (5 bases). The ends were cut back, 4 bases at V and 0 bases at J, with 9 bases in the middle. This CDR3 is 14 amino acids long. Per germline, CDR1 LNHDA and CDR2 SQIVND (reference sequence). This CDR3 reads CASSRGHLNTEAFF. The CDR3 DNA reads TGTGCCAGTAGTAGAGGACACTTGAACACTGAAGCTTTCTTT. Supplemented by reference TRBV19 and TRBJ1-1, the full variable domain reads DGGITQSPKYLFRKEGQNVTLSCEQNLNHDAMYWYRQDPGQGLRLIYYSQIVNDFQKGDIAEGYSVSREKKESFPLTVTSAQKNPTAFYLCASSRGHLNTEAFFGQGTRLTVV.

CDR3 in amino acids: CASSRTSGGHNEQFF. In DNA form, the CDR3 reads TGTGCCAGCAGCCGTACTAGCGGGGGACACAATGAGCAGTTCTTC. J is TRBJ2-1 and V is TRBV11-2, with 11 positions matching TRBD2. J lost 5 bases, V lost 5 bases, and 5 bases had no gene match. The germline V gene has CDR1 SGHAT and CDR2 FQNNGV. This CDR3 has 15 residues.

The rearrangement uses TRBV12-5 and TRBJ2-5; weak D call: TRBD1 (6 bases). The V and J ends lost 6 bases and 2 bases respectively, with 10 bases between them. This CDR3 has 13 amino acids. In germline, CDR1 is LGHNT, CDR2 FRNRAP. CDR3 in DNA: TGTGCTAGTGGCAGGGGTACGCAAGAGACCCAGTACTTC. Its protein is CASGRGTQETQYF.